These 5 T cell receptor beta chains were all obtained from the same sample, sequenced in a study of T cell responses to AZD1222 COVID-19 vaccine. Sequencing used immunoSEQ multiplex PCR; TCRdb keeps in-frame clones, though not all of them. The data show approximately 93,000 clones, about 91% seen once. Material: peripheral blood, obtained 28 days after the second AZD1222 dose. These receptors were collected from an adult who received the AZD1222 COVID-19 vaccine.

The chain is built from TRBV5-5 and TRBJ1-1; D remains ambiguous. The CDR3 totals 15 residues. Germline assignment: CDR1 SGHKS and CDR2 YYEKEE (reference sequence). Trimming removed 0 bases from V and 1 base from J, with 10 bases in between. CDR3 DNA sequence: TGTGCCAGCAGCTTGGTCCAGAGGAGGAACACTGAAGCTTTCTTT. Translating gives CASSLVQRRNTEAFF.

V and J are TRBV11-2 and TRBJ1-1; D gene uncertain. Germline assignment: CDR1 SGHAT and CDR2 FQNNGV. This CDR3 is built from 12 residues. V lost 6 bases and J 8 bases, leaving 13 bases between the germline ends. DNA of the CDR3: TGTGCCAGCAGGGGTGACTATGGGGAAGCTTTCTTT. Amino acid sequence: CASRGDYGEAFF.

The chain couples TRBV6-4 to TRBJ1-1; no reliable D call. V was shortened by 4 bases and J by 1 base, with 10 bases between the two germline ends. The CDR3 spans 14 residues. CDR1 is MRHNA, CDR2 SNTAGT, per germline. In DNA form, the CDR3 reads TGTGCCAGCAGTGTTCACTCGGCGAACACTGAAGCTTTCTTT. It is translated as CASSVHSANTEAFF.

This clone is a singleton in its sample. The chain carries TRBV20-1 and TRBJ2-3; no firm D call. This CDR3 region has 15 residues. The V and J ends lost 3 bases and 1 base respectively, with 14 bases between them. Germline assignment: CDR1 DFQATT and CDR2 SNEGSKA (reference sequence). The DNA for the CDR3 is TGCAGTGCTAGTTATTCCGGCCTGGGCACAGATACGCAGTATTTT. It specifies CSASYSGLGTDTQYF.

V gene TRBV14 combines with J gene TRBJ2-6; D possibly uses TRBD1 or TRBD2 (6 bases each). The CDR3 length is 16 residues. CDR1 is SGHDN and CDR2 is FVKESK in the germline V gene. Trimming removed 8 bases at V and 0 bases at J, with 14 bases between. The CDR3 spells CASRGPGVSGANVLTF. CDR3 DNA sequence: TGTGCCAGCCGGGGGCCGGGGGTCTCTGGGGCCAACGTCCTGACTTTC. The full variable domain, with the rest looked up from reference TRBV14 and TRBJ2-6, is EAGVTQFPSHSVIEKGQTVTLRCDPISGHDNLYWYRRVMGKEIKFLLHFVKESKQDESGMPNNRFLAERTGGTYSTLKVQPAELEDSGVYFCASRGPGVSGANVLTFGAGSRLTVL.